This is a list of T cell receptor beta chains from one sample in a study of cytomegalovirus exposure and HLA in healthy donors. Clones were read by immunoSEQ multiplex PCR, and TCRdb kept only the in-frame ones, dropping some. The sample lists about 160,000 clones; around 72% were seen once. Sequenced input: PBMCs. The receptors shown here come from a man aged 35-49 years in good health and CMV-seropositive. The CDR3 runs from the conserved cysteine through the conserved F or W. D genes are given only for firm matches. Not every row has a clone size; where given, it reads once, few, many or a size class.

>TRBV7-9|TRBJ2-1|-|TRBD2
CASSLDSLLAGSYNEQFF
TGTGCCAGCAGCTTAGATTCCCTACTAGCGGGGAGCTACAATGAGCAGTTCTTC
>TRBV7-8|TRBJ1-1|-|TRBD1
CASSADRGLTEAFF
TGTGCCAGCAGCGCAGACAGGGGGCTGACTGAAGCTTTCTTT
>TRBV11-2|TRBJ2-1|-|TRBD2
CASRRGAGTKSSYNEQFF
TGTGCCAGCAGGCGGGGGGCGGGTACGAAGAGCTCCTACAATGAGCAGTTCTTC
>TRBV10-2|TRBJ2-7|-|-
CASKLGSTGEQYF
TGCGCCAGCAAGTTAGGGAGCACCGGCGAGCAGTACTTC
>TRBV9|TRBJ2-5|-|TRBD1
CASSVQGARQETQYF
TGTGCCAGCAGCGTCCAGGGGGCTCGGCAAGAGACCCAGTACTTC
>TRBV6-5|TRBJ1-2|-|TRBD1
CASSRGTGTNYGYTF
TGTGCCAGCAGTCGGGGGACAGGAACTAACTATGGCTACACCTTC
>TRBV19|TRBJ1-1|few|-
CASSIVRNTEAFF
TGTGCCAGTAGTATTGTGAGGAACACTGAAGCTTTCTTT
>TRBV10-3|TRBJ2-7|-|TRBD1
CAISRSGQVYEQYF
TGTGCCATCAGCCGATCGGGACAGGTCTACGAGCAGTACTTC
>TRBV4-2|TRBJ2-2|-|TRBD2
CASSSAGGDTGELFF
TGTGCCAGCAGCTCCGCGGGGGGGGACACCGGGGAGCTGTTTTTT
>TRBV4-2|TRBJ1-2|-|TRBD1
CASSLGQGNYGYTF
TGTGCCAGCAGCCTGGGACAGGGGAACTATGGCTACACCTTC
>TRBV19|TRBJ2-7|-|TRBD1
CASSPGTGSYEQYF
TGTGCCAGTAGTCCCGGGACAGGGTCCTACGAGCAGTACTTC
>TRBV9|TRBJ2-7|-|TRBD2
CASSVGSGGTYEQYF
TGTGCCAGCAGCGTTGGGAGCGGGGGGACCTACGAGCAGTACTTC
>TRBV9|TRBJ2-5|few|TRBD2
CASSVTSGGNTQYF
TGTGCCAGCAGTGTGACTAGCGGGGGGAATACCCAGTACTTC
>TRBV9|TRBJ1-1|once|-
CASSVSGTRDPTGEAFF
TGTGCCAGCAGCGTTTCCGGGACAAGAGATCCCACAGGTGAAGCTTTCTTT
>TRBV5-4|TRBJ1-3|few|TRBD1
CASSAGQASSGNTIYF
TGTGCCAGCAGCGCGGGACAGGCCAGCTCTGGAAACACCATATATTTT
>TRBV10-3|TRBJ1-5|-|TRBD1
CAIRDRVNQPQHF
TGTGCCATCAGAGACAGGGTAAATCAGCCCCAGCATTTT
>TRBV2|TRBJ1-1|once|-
CASSGGLRAKTAFF
TGTGCCAGCAGTGGGGGTTTGAGGGCCAAGACTGCTTTCTTT
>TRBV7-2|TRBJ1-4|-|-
CASRPTALNEKLFF
TGTGCCAGCAGACCGACAGCTCTTAATGAAAAACTGTTTTTT
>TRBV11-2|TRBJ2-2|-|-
CASNPGGGSGELFF
TGTGCCAGCAACCCTGGGGGGGGCAGCGGGGAGCTGTTTTTT
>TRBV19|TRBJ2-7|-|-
CASSSALGVGYEQYF
TGTGCCAGTAGTTCGGCCTTGGGCGTCGGCTACGAGCAGTACTTC
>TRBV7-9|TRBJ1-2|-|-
CASSSLPQGRNGYTF
TGTGCCAGCAGCTCACTTCCACAGGGTAGGAATGGCTACACCTTC
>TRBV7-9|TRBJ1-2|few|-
CASSLGPFEGYTF
TGTGCCAGCAGCTTAGGCCCGTTTGAGGGCTACACCTTC
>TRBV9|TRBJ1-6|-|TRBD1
CASSVDGTGRNSPLHF
TGTGCCAGCAGCGTAGACGGGACAGGGCGAAATTCACCCCTCCACTTT
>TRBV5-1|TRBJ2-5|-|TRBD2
CASQPRGGQETQYF
TGCGCCAGCCAACCGCGGGGGGGCCAAGAGACCCAGTACTTC
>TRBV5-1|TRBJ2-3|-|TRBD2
CASSFSGSPITDTQYF
TGCGCCAGCAGCTTTAGCGGGTCTCCGATCACAGATACGCAGTATTTT
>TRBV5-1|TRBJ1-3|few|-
CASSLVAGVSSGNTIYF
TGCGCCAGCAGCTTGGTGGCAGGGGTAAGCTCTGGAAACACCATATATTTT
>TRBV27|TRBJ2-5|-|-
CASSLSRHALYF
TGTGCCAGCAGTTTATCGAGGCATGCGTTATACTTC
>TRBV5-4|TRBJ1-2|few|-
CASSPGGTYYGYTF
TGTGCCAGCAGCCCCGGGGGGACTTACTATGGCTACACCTTC
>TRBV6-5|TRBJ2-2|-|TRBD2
CASTRTSGGTGELFF
TGTGCCAGCACTAGGACTAGCGGGGGCACCGGGGAGCTGTTTTTT
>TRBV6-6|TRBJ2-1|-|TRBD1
CASRGTGGNEQFF
TGTGCCAGCAGAGGGACAGGGGGCAATGAGCAGTTCTTC
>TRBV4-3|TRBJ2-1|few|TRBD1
CASSPGQGAAINPYNEQFF
TGCGCCAGCAGTCCCGGACAGGGGGCAGCCATAAATCCCTACAATGAGCAGTTCTTC
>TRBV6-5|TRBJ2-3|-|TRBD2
CASSYFGGDADTQYF
TGTGCCAGCAGTTACTTCGGGGGGGATGCAGATACGCAGTATTTT
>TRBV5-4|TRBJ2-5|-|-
CASSLDVGETQYF
TGTGCCAGCAGCCTAGACGTTGGGGAGACCCAGTACTTC
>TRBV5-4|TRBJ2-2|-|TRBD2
CASSLADGGAYGELFF
TGTGCCAGCAGCTTGGCCGACGGGGGGGCTTACGGGGAGCTGTTTTTT
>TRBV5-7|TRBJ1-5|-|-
CASSHQNYSNQPQHF
TGTGCCAGCAGCCACCAGAACTATAGCAATCAGCCCCAGCATTTT
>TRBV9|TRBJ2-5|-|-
CASSAGDGGSAQYF
TGTGCCAGCAGCGCGGGGGACGGAGGTTCAGCCCAGTACTTC
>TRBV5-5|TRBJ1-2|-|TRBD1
CASSWDSLLYGYTF
TGTGCCAGCAGCTGGGACAGCCTACTCTATGGCTACACCTTC
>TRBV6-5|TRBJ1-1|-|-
CASSWGGTEAFF
TGTGCCAGCAGTTGGGGGGGGACTGAAGCTTTCTTT
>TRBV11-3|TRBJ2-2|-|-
CASSLHFGELFF
TGTGCCAGCAGCTTGCACTTCGGGGAGCTGTTTTTT
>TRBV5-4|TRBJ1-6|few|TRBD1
CASSGGTDPNSPLHF
TGTGCCAGCAGCGGGGGGACAGATCCTAATTCACCCCTCCACTTT
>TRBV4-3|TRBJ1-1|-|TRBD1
CASSRQTGTANTEAFF
TGCGCCAGCAGCCGCCAAACCGGGACAGCGAACACTGAAGCTTTCTTT